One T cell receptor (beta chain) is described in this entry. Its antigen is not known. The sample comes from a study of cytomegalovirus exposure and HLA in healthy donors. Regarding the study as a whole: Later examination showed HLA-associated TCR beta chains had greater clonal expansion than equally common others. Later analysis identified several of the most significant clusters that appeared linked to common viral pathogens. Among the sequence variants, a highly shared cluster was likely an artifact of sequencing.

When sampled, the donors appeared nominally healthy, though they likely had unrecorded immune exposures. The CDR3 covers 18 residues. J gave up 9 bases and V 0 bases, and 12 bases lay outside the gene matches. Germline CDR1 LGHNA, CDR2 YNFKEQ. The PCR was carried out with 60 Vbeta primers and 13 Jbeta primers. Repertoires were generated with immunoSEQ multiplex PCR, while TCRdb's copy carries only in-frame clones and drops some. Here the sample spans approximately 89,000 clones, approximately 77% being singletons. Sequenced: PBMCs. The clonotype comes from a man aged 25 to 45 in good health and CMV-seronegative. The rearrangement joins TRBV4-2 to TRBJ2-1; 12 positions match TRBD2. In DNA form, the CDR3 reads TGTGCCAGCAGCCAAGACCCTCTACTAGCGGGGGGCCGAATTGAGCAGTTCTTC. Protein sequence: CASSQDPLLAGGRIEQFF.